These 15 T cell receptor beta chains share one sample of origin, sequenced in a study of blood T cell repertoires in COVID-19. Clones were read by immunoSEQ multiplex PCR, and TCRdb kept only the in-frame ones, dropping some. The sample includes roughly 180,000 clones, 82% seen only once; the top ten take 15% to 20%. The sample consisted of PBMCs or T cells enriched from blood (not recorded which). Source of these receptors: a man aged 60-69 years who had recovered from COVID-19.

The chain links TRBV7-2 to TRBJ2-7; 8 positions agree with TRBD2. The CDR3 is 14 residues long. Trimming removed 5 bases from V and 3 bases from J; junction bases left unmatched: 6. Germline-derived CDR1 and CDR2 are SGHTA and FQGNSA. CDR3 region: CASSRGGSNYEQYF. The DNA for the CDR3 is TGTGCCAGCAGCCGCGGGGGGAGTAACTACGAGCAGTACTTC.

The chain links TRBV21-1 to TRBJ2-2; the table's D call, TRBD1, has no DNA check behind it. TRBV21-1 is a listed pseudogene. The CDR3 is 15 residues long. CDR3 residues: CASSKGQGPTGELFF. CDR3 DNA sequence: TGTGCCAGCAGCAAAGGACAGGGCCCGACCGGGGAGCTGTTTTTT.

The genes are TRBV6-5 and TRBJ1-5; no definite D call. The CDR3 loop spans 12 amino acids. V lost 11 bases and J 6 bases, leaving 14 bases between the germline ends. Germline V gene sequence: CDR1 MNHEY, CDR2 SVGAGI. For the CDR3, the DNA is TGTGCCGTAATAGGAGCGGGTCAGCCCCAGCATTTT. Translation gives CAVIGAGQPQHF.

CDR3 residues: CASSLDPGTTLHF. CDR3 coding DNA: TGTGCCAGCAGCTTAGACCCGGGTACCACCCTCCACTTT. The chain joins TRBV11-2 to TRBJ1-6; D gene unclear. The CDR3 covers 13 residues. Trimming removed 0 bases from V and 14 bases from J, with 11 bases in between. Germline CDR1 is SGHAT and CDR2 is FQNNGV. Full variable domain (missing parts from reference TRBV11-2 and TRBJ1-6): EAGVAQSPRYKIIEKRQSVAFWCNPISGHATLYWYQQILGQGPKLLIQFQNNGVVDDSQLPKDRFSAERLKGVDSTLKIQPAKLEDSAVYLCASSLDPGTTLHFGNGTRLTVT.

The CDR3 loop is CATSVRDRGQETQYF. DNA of the CDR3: TGTGCCACCAGTGTCAGGGACAGGGGCCAAGAGACCCAGTACTTC. The chain employs TRBV24-1 and TRBJ2-5, with 10 bases that match TRBD1. Germline assignment: CDR1 KGHDR and CDR2 SFDVKD. Trimming cost V 5 bases and J 1 base; bases outside gene matches: 3. CDR3 size: 15 residues.

The chain employs TRBV3-1 (or the pseudogene TRBV3-2) and TRBJ1-6; maybe TRBD1 (6 bases). V was trimmed by 0 bases and J by 13 bases, leaving 7 bases between them. CDR3 length equals 12 residues. The germline CDR1 and CDR2 sequences are LGHDT and YNNKEL (reference sequence). CDR3 in DNA: TGTGCCAGCAGCCAAGAGGGACATCCCCTCCACTTT. Translating it yields CASSQEGHPLHF.

This chain links TRBV3-1 (or the pseudogene TRBV3-2) with TRBJ2-1, with 9 bases that match TRBD2. With 4 bases clipped from V and 5 bases from J, the junction kept 6 bases outside the gene matches. The CDR3 consists of 15 residues. Germline V gives CDR1 LGHDT, CDR2 YNNKEL (reference sequence). The CDR3 DNA follows: TGTGCCAGCAGCCGAAGCGGGGGGACCCACAATGAGCAGTTCTTC. Translation: CASSRSGGTHNEQFF.

A few counts support this clone. This chain links TRBV30 with TRBJ2-1; D not certain. CDR1 is GTSNPN and CDR2 is SVGIG in the germline V gene (reference sequence). The ends were cut back, 3 bases at V and 8 bases at J, with 8 bases in the middle. The length of the CDR3 is 11 residues. CDR3 nucleotides: TGTGCCTGGAGCCCCTCCGATGAGCAGTTCTTC. It translates to CAWSPSDEQFF.

The gene calls are TRBV7-2 and TRBJ2-2, with TRBD2 matching 14 bases. The CDR3 is made up of 17 amino acids. Germline V lookup: CDR1 SGHTA, CDR2 FQGNSA. V lost 5 bases to trimming and J lost 4 bases; unmatched junction nucleotides: 6. CDR3 in amino acids: CASSQTSGRGPTGELFF. As DNA, the CDR3 is TGTGCCAGCAGCCAGACTAGCGGGAGGGGACCCACCGGGGAGCTGTTTTTT.

The J gene is TRBJ2-2, the V gene TRBV14; D possibly corresponds to TRBD1 (5 bases). Trimming left V 0 bases short and J 13 bases short, with 12 bases between. Germline V gene data show CDR1 as SGHDN and CDR2 as FVKESK. The CDR3 contains 13 residues. The CDR3 region has the DNA TGTGCCAGCAGCCAAGATCTAGTTCAGGGGCTGTTTTTT. Translation: CASSQDLVQGLFF.

The chain has TRBV28 and TRBJ2-2; 7 bases align to TRBD2. Germline lookup yields CDR1 MDHEN and CDR2 SYDVKM. There are 14 residues in the CDR3. V shed 8 bases, J shed 4 bases, and the junction held 7 bases outside the gene matches. CDR3 in DNA: TGTGCCAGCGCTTCGGGGGGTTTCACCGGGGAGCTGTTTTTT. Protein sequence: CASASGGFTGELFF. The full variable domain, with the rest looked up from reference TRBV28 and TRBJ2-2, is DVKVTQSSRYLVKRTGEKVFLECVQDMDHENMFWYRQDPGLGLRLIYFSYDVKMKEKGDIPEGYSVSREKKERFSLILESASTNQTSMYLCASASGGFTGELFFGEGSRLTVL.

The chain combines TRBV5-4 with TRBJ2-3; 8 bases fit TRBD1. Germline V gene sequence: CDR1 SGHNT, CDR2 YYREEE (reference sequence). V dropped 2 bases and J dropped 4; count of bases not matched to a gene: 6. The CDR3 is 15 amino acids. The CDR3 bases are TGTGCCAGCAGCTTTATCCAGGGGGCGGCAGATACGCAGTATTTT. This sequence encodes CASSFIQGAADTQYF.

The chain couples TRBV11-3 to TRBJ2-3, with D uncertain. Per germline, CDR1 SGHNT and CDR2 YENEEA. The CDR3 is made up of 14 amino acids. Trimming left V 1 base short and J 0 bases short, with 5 bases between. Here the CDR3 reads CASSLGPSTDTQYF. The CDR3 region has the DNA TGTGCCAGCAGCTTAGGGCCAAGCACAGATACGCAGTATTTT.

The V gene is TRBV12-3 or TRBV12-4, the J gene TRBJ1-6; D ambiguous. The V gene lost 6 bases and the J gene lost 10 bases, with 13 bases spanning the gap. This CDR3 comprises 13 residues. The CDR3 is CASRLGGESPLHF. Here the CDR3 DNA reads TGTGCCAGCAGACTCGGTGGAGAGTCACCCCTCCACTTT.

CDR3 amino acids: CASSEPPAPGGNSPLHF. CDR3 in DNA: TGTGCCAGCAGCGAACCCCCAGCTCCCGGGGGGAATTCACCCCTCCACTTT. The chain carries TRBV2 and TRBJ1-6, with D possibly matching TRBD1 (5 bases). V was shortened by 6 bases and J by 7 bases, with 22 bases between the two germline ends. Germline V gene data show CDR1 as SNHLY and CDR2 as FYNNEI. The CDR3 totals 17 residues.